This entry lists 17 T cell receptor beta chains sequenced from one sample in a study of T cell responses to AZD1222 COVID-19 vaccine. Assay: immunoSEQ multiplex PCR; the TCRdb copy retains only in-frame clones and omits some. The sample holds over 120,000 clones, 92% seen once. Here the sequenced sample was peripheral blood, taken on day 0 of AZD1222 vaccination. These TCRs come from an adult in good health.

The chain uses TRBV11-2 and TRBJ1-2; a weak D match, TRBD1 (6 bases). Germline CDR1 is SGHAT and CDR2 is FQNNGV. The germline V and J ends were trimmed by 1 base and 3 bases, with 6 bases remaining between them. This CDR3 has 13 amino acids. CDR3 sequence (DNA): TGTGCCAGCAGCTTAGGACAGGACTATGGCTACACCTTC. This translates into CASSLGQDYGYTF.

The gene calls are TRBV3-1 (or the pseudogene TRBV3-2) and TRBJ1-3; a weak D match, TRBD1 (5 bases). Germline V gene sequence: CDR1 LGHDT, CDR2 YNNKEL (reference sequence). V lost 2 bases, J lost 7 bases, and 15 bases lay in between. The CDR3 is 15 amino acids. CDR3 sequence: CASSQSSGWGNTIYF. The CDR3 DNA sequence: TGTGCCAGCAGCCAATCATCAGGGTGGGGTAACACCATATATTTT.

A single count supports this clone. CDR3 DNA: TGTGCCAGCAGCAGGTCCGGGACAGGGCACAATGAGCAGTTCTTC. It encodes CASSRSGTGHNEQFF. This chain connects TRBV7-2 to TRBJ2-1; 9 bases align to TRBD1. Germline V lookup: CDR1 SGHTA, CDR2 FQGNSA. Losses at the gene ends were 5 bases for V and 5 bases for J; bases not matched to a gene: 7. The CDR3 is 15 amino acids.

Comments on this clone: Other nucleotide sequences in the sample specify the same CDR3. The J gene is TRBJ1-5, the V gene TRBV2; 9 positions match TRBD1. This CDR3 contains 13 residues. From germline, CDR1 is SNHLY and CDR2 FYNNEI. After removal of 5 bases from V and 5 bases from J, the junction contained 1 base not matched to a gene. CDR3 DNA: TGTGCCAGCAGTCGGGACAGGGATCAGCCCCAGCATTTT. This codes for CASSRDRDQPQHF.

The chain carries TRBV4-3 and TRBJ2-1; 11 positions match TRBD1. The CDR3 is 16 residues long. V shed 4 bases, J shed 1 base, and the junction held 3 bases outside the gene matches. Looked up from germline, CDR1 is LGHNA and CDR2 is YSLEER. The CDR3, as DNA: TGCGCCAGCAGCCCCGGGACAGGGGGTTCCTACAATGAGCAGTTCTTC. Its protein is CASSPGTGGSYNEQFF.

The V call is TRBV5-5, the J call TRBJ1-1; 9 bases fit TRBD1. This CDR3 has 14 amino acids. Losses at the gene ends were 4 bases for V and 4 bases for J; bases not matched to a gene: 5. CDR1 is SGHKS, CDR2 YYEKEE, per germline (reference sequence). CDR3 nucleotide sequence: TGTGCCAGCAGCACCCTGACAGGGGGCACTGAAGCTTTCTTT. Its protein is CASSTLTGGTEAFF.

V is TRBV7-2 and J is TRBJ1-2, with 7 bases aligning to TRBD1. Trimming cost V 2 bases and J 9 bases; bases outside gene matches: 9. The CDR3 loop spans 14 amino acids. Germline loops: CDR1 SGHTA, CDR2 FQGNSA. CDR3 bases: TGTGCCAGCAGCTTAAATCAGGGGGGTGATAGCTACACCTTC. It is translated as CASSLNQGGDSYTF.

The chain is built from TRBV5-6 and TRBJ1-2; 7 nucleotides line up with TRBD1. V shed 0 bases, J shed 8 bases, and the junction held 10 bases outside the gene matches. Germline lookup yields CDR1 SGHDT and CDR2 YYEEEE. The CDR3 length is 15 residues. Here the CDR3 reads CASSLVGSTGNGYTF. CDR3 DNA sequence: TGTGCCAGCAGCTTGGTGGGATCGACAGGGAACGGCTACACCTTC.

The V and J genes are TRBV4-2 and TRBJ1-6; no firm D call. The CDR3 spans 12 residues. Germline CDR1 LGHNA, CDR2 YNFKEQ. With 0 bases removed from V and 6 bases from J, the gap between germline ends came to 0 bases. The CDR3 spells CASSQDNSPLHF. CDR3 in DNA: TGTGCCAGCAGCCAAGATAATTCACCCCTCCACTTT.

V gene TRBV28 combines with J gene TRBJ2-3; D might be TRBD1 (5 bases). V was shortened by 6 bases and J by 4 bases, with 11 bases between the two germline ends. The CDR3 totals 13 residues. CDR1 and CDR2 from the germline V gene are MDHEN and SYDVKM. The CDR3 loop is CASRKPGPDTQYF. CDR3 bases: TGTGCCAGCAGGAAGCCAGGGCCAGATACGCAGTATTTT.

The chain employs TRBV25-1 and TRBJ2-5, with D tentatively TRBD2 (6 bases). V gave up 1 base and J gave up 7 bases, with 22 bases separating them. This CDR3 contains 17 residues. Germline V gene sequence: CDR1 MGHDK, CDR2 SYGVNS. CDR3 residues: CASSELYQAMTRGTQYF. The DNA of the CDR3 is TGTGCCAGCAGTGAATTGTATCAGGCAATGACGCGGGGGACCCAGTACTTC.

CDR3 nucleotides: TGTGCCAGCGGGGGGGCGCCGATGGAGACCCAGTACTTC. Amino acids: CASGGAPMETQYF. This chain connects TRBV7-3 to TRBJ2-5; perhaps TRBD2 as D (7 bases). Germline V gives CDR1 SGHTA, CDR2 FQGTGA. The CDR3 length is 13 residues. Trimming shortened V by 8 bases and J by 5 bases, and 15 bases separated the two germline ends.

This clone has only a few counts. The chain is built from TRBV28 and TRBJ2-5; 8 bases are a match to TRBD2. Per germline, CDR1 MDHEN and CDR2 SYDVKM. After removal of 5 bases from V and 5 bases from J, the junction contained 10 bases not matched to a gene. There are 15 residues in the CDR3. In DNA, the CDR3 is TGTGCCAGCAGTCCCAGGGGACTAGTGTTTGAGACCCAGTACTTC. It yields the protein CASSPRGLVFETQYF.

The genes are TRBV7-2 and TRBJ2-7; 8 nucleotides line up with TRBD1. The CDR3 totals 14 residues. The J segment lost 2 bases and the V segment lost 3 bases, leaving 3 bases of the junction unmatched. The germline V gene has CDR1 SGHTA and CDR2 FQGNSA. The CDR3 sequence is CASSFTGGPYEQYF. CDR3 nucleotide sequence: TGTGCCAGCAGCTTTACAGGGGGTCCCTACGAGCAGTACTTC.

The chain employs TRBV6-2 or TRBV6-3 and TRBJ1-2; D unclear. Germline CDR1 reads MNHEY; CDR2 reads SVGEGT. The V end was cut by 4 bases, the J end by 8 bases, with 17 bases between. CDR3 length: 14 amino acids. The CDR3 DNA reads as TGTGCCAGCAGTTTCACCGGACCCTGGGAGGGCTACACCTTC. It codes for CASSFTGPWEGYTF.

CDR3 region: CASSFTDSSYEQYF. CDR3 DNA sequence: TGTGCCAGCAGCTTTACGGACAGCTCCTACGAGCAGTACTTC. This chain joins TRBV11-3 and TRBJ2-7; D may be TRBD1 (6 bases). This CDR3 has 14 amino acids. V lost 3 bases and J lost 0, with 9 bases in between. Germline V gene lookup returns CDR1 SGHNT and CDR2 YENEEA. Together with reference TRBV11-3 and TRBJ2-7, the CDR3 gives the full variable domain: EAGVVQSPRYKIIEKKQPVAFWCNPISGHNTLYWYLQNLGQGPELLIRYENEEAVDDSQLPKDRFSAERLKGVDSTLKIQPAELGDSAVYLCASSFTDSSYEQYFGPGTRLTVT.

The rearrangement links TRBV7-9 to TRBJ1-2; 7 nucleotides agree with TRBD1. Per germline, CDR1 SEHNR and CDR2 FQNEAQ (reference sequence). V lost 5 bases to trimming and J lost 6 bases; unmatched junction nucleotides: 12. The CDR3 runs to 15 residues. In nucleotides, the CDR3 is TGTGCCAGCAGCACCCTCCGGGACAGAATTCATGGCTACACCTTC. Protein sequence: CASSTLRDRIHGYTF.